Included here is one T cell receptor beta chain sequence, with context. The antigen is undetermined. Just one base apart from a much larger clone, this may be a read error. Per the germline V gene, CDR1 is SEHNR and CDR2 is FQNEAQ (reference sequence). There are 14 residues in the CDR3. These data belong to a study of T cells after yellow fever vaccination. Overall study context: The fractions with low cell numbers were processed using SMART-Seq v4 Ultra Low Input.

UMIs were added to TCR cDNA along with a universal primer site when it was made by 5'RACE template switching. TCRdb ran MiXCR on the 5' RACE reads and lists one entry per CDR3 protein. The data hold roughly 330,000 distinct CDR3 sequences, with roughly 4.3% observed a single time. Study outcomes and limitations: The presence of abundant clonotypes contaminating from the bulk population was possible in FACS-sorted repertoires. The secondary response was weaker but peaked faster, day 5 versus 15.

The clonotype was recovered from a man between 18 and 35 years old who received the YFV17D yellow fever vaccine. This sequence joins TRBV7-9 and TRBJ1-5, with D unresolved. Sample: PBMCs, taken 5 days after the yellow fever booster vaccination. CDR3 sequence reads: CASSLGQDHHPQHF. CDR3 nucleotide sequence: TGTGCCAGCAGCTTAGGGCAGGACCATCATCCCCAGCATTTT. The full variable domain, with the rest looked up from reference TRBV7-9 and TRBJ1-5, is DTGVSQNPRHKITKRGQNVTFRCDPISEHNRLYWYRQTLGQGPEFLTYFQNEAQLEKSRLLSDRFSAERPKGSFSTLEIQRTEQGDSAMYLCASSLGQDHHPQHFGDGTRLSIL.